There are a few counts of the clone carrying this TCR beta chain. The data were obtained in a study of response to subunit inactivated influenza vaccine. TCRdb processed the RT-PCR reads anew with MiXCR; each CDR3 protein has one entry. The data hold about half a million distinct CDR3 sequences, with under 9% observed a single time. Germline loops: CDR1 DFQATT, CDR2 SNEGSKA (reference sequence). CDR3 length: 14 residues. V was clipped by 3 bases and J by 3 bases; unmatched bases: 6. Sequences were derived from PBMCs from blood, sampled around 25 months after vaccination. The chain couples TRBV20-1 to TRBJ2-7; TRBD2 matches 9 bases. The TCR sequence derives from a man in his fifties or sixties who received an inactivated influenza vaccine. CDR3 residues: CSARELAGNYEQYF. Written as DNA, the CDR3 is TGCAGTGCTAGGGAACTAGCGGGTAACTACGAGCAGTACTTC.